This is a list of T cell receptor beta chains from one sample in a study of T cell repertoires in cytomegalovirus infection. In TCRdb, the reads were re-called with MiXCR into one record per CDR3 protein. The table has 150,000 to 200,000 distinct CDR3 sequences, roughly 27% seen once. Sequencing was performed on PBMCs. The receptors stem from a human donor in good health (CMV status not recorded). Some clones in this sample may be carry-over from other donors' samples. Both conserved end residues are part of each CDR3. A D gene is named only where the DNA matches it firmly. Clone size is stated in some rows and not others, as once, few, many or a class when expanded.

V	length	size	D	J	CDR3	DNA
TRBV7-6	11	few	.	TRBJ1-1	CASSSRPEAFF	TGTGCCAGCAGCTCCCGTCCTGAAGCTTTCTTT
TRBV7-9	16	many	.	TRBJ2-4	CASSPDGDLGKNIQYF	TGTGCCAGCAGCCCGGACGGGGACCTTGGCAAAAACATTCAGTACTTC
TRBV10-3	15	many	.	TRBJ2-6	CAIPDEGSGANVLTF	TGTGCCATCCCCGACGAGGGCTCTGGGGCCAACGTCCTGACTTTC
TRBV7-2	14	.	TRBD2	TRBJ2-1	CASSLTSGDNEQFF	TGTGCCAGCAGCTTAACTAGCGGGGACAATGAGCAGTTCTTC
TRBV12-3/TRBV12-4	14	.	.	TRBJ1-6	CASIPPGVGSPLHF	TGTGCCAGCATCCCCCCAGGGGTTGGATCACCCCTCCACTTT
TRBV6-1	13	.	.	TRBJ2-7	CASTPVFRTEQYF	TGTGCCAGCACTCCCGTTTTCCGGACAGAGCAGTACTTC
TRBV23-1	17	few	.	TRBJ1-1	CASSQLGLGRLNTEAFF	TGCGCCAGCAGTCAATTGGGTCTGGGACGGCTGAACACTGAAGCTTTCTTT
TRBV11-2	13	many	TRBD1	TRBJ2-3	CASSDRGTDTQYF	TGTGCCAGCAGCGACAGGGGCACAGATACGCAGTATTTT
TRBV7-9	12	many	.	TRBJ2-7	CASGAASYEQYF	TGTGCCAGCGGGGCAGCGTCCTACGAGCAGTACTTC
TRBV7-2	15	many	TRBD1	TRBJ1-2	CASSLEGGTGFGYTF	TGTGCCAGCAGCTTAGAGGGGGGGACAGGGTTTGGCTACACCTTC
TRBV11-3	14	.	.	TRBJ2-7	CASSLGDASYDQYF	TGTGCCAGCAGCTTAGGGGACGCTTCCTACGATCAGTACTTC
TRBV5-6	15	.	TRBD1	TRBJ2-7	CASSFRQGGYYEQYF	TGTGCCAGCAGCTTCCGACAGGGGGGATACTACGAGCAGTACTTC
TRBV12-3/TRBV12-4	15	few	TRBD1	TRBJ1-1	CASSETGARDTEAFF	TGTGCCAGCTCGGAAACAGGGGCGCGGGACACTGAAGCTTTCTTT
TRBV29-1	11	few	.	TRBJ2-1	CSVEDRGAQFF	TGCAGCGTTGAAGATCGGGGGGCGCAGTTCTTC
TRBV6-2/TRBV6-3	13	.	.	TRBJ2-1	CASSYSLNNEQFF	TGTGCCAGCAGTTACAGTCTTAACAATGAGCAGTTCTTC
TRBV12-3/TRBV12-4	17	.	TRBD1	TRBJ2-7	CASSLVGTGPLLYEQYF	TGTGCCAGCAGTTTAGTCGGGACAGGGCCGCTTCTCTACGAGCAGTACTTC
TRBV12-3/TRBV12-4	15	.	TRBD1	TRBJ1-6	CASSRRGQGDSPLHF	TGTGCCAGCAGTCGTAGGGGACAGGGTGATTCACCCCTCCACTTT
TRBV7-2	17	many	TRBD1	TRBJ1-2	CASSPVRQGAGSYGYTF	TGTGCCAGCAGCCCCGTCCGACAGGGGGCTGGTAGCTATGGCTACACCTTC
TRBV20-1	14	few	TRBD2	TRBJ2-3	CSARSSGRTDTQYF	TGCAGTGCTCGTTCTAGCGGTCGCACAGATACGCAGTATTTT
TRBV12-3/TRBV12-4	15	few	TRBD1	TRBJ1-6	CASRGTGAYNSPLHF	TGTGCCAGCAGGGGAACAGGGGCCTATAATTCACCCCTCCACTTT
TRBV7-2	15	many	.	TRBJ2-5	CASSLGLGPGETQYF	TGTGCCAGCAGCTTAGGGTTAGGGCCCGGTGAGACCCAGTACTTC
TRBV12-3/TRBV12-4	14	few	.	TRBJ1-5	CASSSGVIYQPQHF	TGTGCCAGCAGTTCCGGGGTAATCTATCAGCCCCAGCATTTT
TRBV6-1	17	few	TRBD2	TRBJ2-7	CASKPLGREGLRDEQYF	TGTGCCAGCAAGCCCCTGGGGAGGGAAGGGTTACGGGACGAGCAGTACTTC
TRBV7-3	15	.	.	TRBJ1-4	CASSLTGTEGEKLFF	TGTGCCAGCAGCTTAACCGGGACCGAGGGTGAAAAACTGTTTTTT
TRBV20-1	14	few	.	TRBJ1-5	CSAIRPGSNQPQHF	TGCAGTGCTATCAGACCTGGTAGCAATCAGCCCCAGCATTTT
TRBV6-4	13	many	.	TRBJ1-5	CASSEDGNQPQHF	TGTGCCAGCAGTGAAGATGGCAATCAGCCCCAGCATTTT
TRBV2	18	once	.	TRBJ2-5	CASSPVTFRVRGRETQYF	TGTGCCAGCAGTCCAGTGACGTTTCGGGTTCGGGGGAGGGAGACCCAGTACTTC
TRBV4-2	15	few	TRBD1	TRBJ2-1	CASSQDPGTASKQFF	TGTGCCAGCAGCCAAGATCCCGGGACAGCCTCTAAGCAGTTCTTC
TRBV6-6	14	.	.	TRBJ1-2	CASSYNRQSYGYTF	TGTGCCAGCAGTTACAACCGACAGAGCTATGGCTACACCTTC
TRBV6-2/TRBV6-3	15	.	TRBD1	TRBJ1-1	CASTTRDRGLTEAFF	TGTGCCAGCACCACCCGGGACAGGGGGCTTACTGAAGCTTTCTTT
TRBV12-3/TRBV12-4	18	few	TRBD2	TRBJ2-2	CASSPQRGSGVNDGELFF	TGTGCCAGCAGTCCCCAGAGGGGTAGCGGGGTTAATGACGGGGAGCTGTTTTTT
TRBV7-8	16	.	TRBD2	TRBJ2-3	CASSRRGGGAGDTQYF	TGTGCCAGCAGCCGGCGGGGCGGGGGGGCCGGAGATACGCAGTATTTT
TRBV7-8	14	many	.	TRBJ1-1	CASSLGSGSIEAFF	TGTGCCAGCAGCTTAGGGTCGGGTTCGATCGAAGCTTTCTTT
TRBV7-6	19	few	TRBD2	TRBJ2-3	CASSSRLAGASVSTDTQYF	TGTGCCAGCAGCTCCAGACTAGCGGGGGCCTCAGTTAGCACAGATACGCAGTATTTT
TRBV14	16	.	.	TRBJ2-5	CASSQVGLTLQETQYF	TGTGCCAGCAGCCAAGTCGGGCTAACCCTCCAAGAGACCCAGTACTTC
TRBV7-8	14	few	.	TRBJ1-2	CASSLDGSNYGYTF	TGTGCCAGCAGCTTAGACGGCTCCAACTATGGCTACACCTTC
TRBV6-2/TRBV6-3	15	.	.	TRBJ2-7	CASSSPRLSSYEQYF	TGTGCCAGCAGTTCTCCGAGACTTAGCTCCTACGAGCAGTACTTC
TRBV7-4	17	few	TRBD1	TRBJ1-5	CASSPQGQGKLLQPQHF	TGTGCCAGCAGCCCGCAGGGACAGGGAAAGTTACTGCAGCCCCAGCATTTT
TRBV19	14	few	.	TRBJ2-5	CASSIGAGEETQYF	TGTGCCAGTAGTATCGGCGCAGGGGAAGAGACCCAGTACTTC
TRBV6-6	14	.	.	TRBJ1-1	CASSPRRTNTEAFF	TGTGCCAGCAGCCCCCGACGGACGAACACTGAAGCTTTCTTT
TRBV30	12	few	.	TRBJ2-1	CAWSVSGNEQFF	TGTGCCTGGAGTGTATCGGGAAATGAGCAGTTCTTC
TRBV2	15	.	.	TRBJ2-2	CASIPRDGLAGELFF	TGTGCCAGCATCCCCAGGGATGGTCTCGCCGGGGAGCTGTTTTTT